These 4 T cell receptor beta chains were all obtained from the same sample, sequenced in a study of cytotoxic CD8 clonotypes in ibrutinib-treated CLL. Sequencing used immunoSEQ multiplex PCR; TCRdb keeps in-frame clones, though not all of them. The data show 250,000 to 350,000 clones, with more than 70% seen just once and about 5.7% held by the top ten. The sequencing used PBMCs, collected at disease progression, from a patient treated with ibrutinib. The receptors shown here come from a human donor with chronic lymphocytic leukemia.

The chain has TRBV29-1 and TRBJ2-6; no clear D gene. Germline CDR1 SQVTM, CDR2 ANQGSEA. The CDR3 runs to 14 residues. The V end lost 2 bases, the J end lost 3 bases, and 8 bases lay between the germline ends. The CDR3 loop is CSVELGNGANVLTF. The DNA of the CDR3 is TGCAGCGTTGAACTGGGAAATGGGGCCAACGTCCTGACTTTC.

The rearrangement links TRBV6-5 to TRBJ2-2; D is undetermined. The V gene lost 2 bases and the J gene lost 6 bases, with 7 bases spanning the gap. The CDR3 is 13 amino acids. The germline gives CDR1 MNHEY, CDR2 SVGAGI. This CDR3 reads CASSYPNSGELFF. The DNA of the CDR3 is TGTGCCAGCAGTTACCCTAATTCCGGGGAGCTGTTTTTT.

This clone was detected only once. This chain links TRBV15 with TRBJ2-2, with no clear D. CDR3 length: 14 amino acids. Germline CDR1 reads LNHNV; CDR2 reads YYDKDF (reference sequence). V was cut by 0 bases and J by 4 bases, with 6 bases left in between. Here the CDR3 DNA reads TGTGCCACCAGCAGAGATTCATTCACCGGGGAGCTGTTTTTT. It specifies CATSRDSFTGELFF.

V is TRBV27 and J is TRBJ2-1; 7 bases fit TRBD1. This CDR3 contains 16 residues. Trimming cost V 6 bases and J 3 bases; bases outside gene matches: 11. Germline CDR1 is MNHEY and CDR2 is SMNVEV (reference sequence). CDR3 region: CASSRNRGPSYNEQFF. The CDR3 DNA reads as TGTGCCAGCAGCAGGAACAGGGGCCCTAGCTACAATGAGCAGTTCTTC.